Listed below are T cell receptor beta chains from one sample, sequenced in a study of shared clonotypes between healthy human individuals. Clones were sequenced by immunoSEQ multiplex PCR, and TCRdb holds only the in-frame ones, with some missing. This table holds some 1,900,000 clones, roughly 94% found once. The sequenced material came from naive CD8+ T cells sorted from blood. Receptors were obtained from a man between 18 and 35 years old in good health. Each CDR3 is given without its conserved first and last residue. Each record gives: J gene, V gene, CDR3 protein.

TRBJ1-4	TRBV5-6	ASSYRDRAEKLF
TRBJ2-7	TRBV27	ASSFVGSSYEQY
TRBJ2-7	TRBV10-3	AIRDPVSYEQY
TRBJ1-4	TRBV7-2	ASSLGGRATNEKLF
TRBJ2-1	TRBV6-5	ASSAGPTYNEQF
TRBJ2-7	TRBV5-4	ASSLGRDYEQY
TRBJ2-2	TRBV19	ASSIDLERERSGELF
TRBJ2-1	TRBV7-8	ASSSPGLAGAAQF
TRBJ2-7	TRBV2	ASSDVYSYEQY
TRBJ1-1	TRBV4-3	ASSQALTEGYSVNTEAF
TRBJ2-3	TRBV6-6	ASSYSAGSGADTQY